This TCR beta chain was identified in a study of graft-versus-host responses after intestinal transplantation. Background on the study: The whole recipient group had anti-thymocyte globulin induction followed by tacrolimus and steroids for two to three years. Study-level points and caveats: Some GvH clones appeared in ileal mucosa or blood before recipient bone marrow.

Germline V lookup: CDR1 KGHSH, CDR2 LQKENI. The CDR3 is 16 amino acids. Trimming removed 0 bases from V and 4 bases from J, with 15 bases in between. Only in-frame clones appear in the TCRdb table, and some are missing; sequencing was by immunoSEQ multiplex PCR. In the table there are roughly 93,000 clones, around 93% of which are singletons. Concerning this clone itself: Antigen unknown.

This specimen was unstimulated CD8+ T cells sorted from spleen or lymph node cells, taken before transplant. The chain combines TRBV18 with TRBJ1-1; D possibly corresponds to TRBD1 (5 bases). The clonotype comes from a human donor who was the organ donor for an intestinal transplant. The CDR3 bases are TGTGCCAGCTCACCACCGCGGGGGAGTGGTAGCACTGAAGCTTTCTTT. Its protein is CASSPPRGSGSTEAFF.